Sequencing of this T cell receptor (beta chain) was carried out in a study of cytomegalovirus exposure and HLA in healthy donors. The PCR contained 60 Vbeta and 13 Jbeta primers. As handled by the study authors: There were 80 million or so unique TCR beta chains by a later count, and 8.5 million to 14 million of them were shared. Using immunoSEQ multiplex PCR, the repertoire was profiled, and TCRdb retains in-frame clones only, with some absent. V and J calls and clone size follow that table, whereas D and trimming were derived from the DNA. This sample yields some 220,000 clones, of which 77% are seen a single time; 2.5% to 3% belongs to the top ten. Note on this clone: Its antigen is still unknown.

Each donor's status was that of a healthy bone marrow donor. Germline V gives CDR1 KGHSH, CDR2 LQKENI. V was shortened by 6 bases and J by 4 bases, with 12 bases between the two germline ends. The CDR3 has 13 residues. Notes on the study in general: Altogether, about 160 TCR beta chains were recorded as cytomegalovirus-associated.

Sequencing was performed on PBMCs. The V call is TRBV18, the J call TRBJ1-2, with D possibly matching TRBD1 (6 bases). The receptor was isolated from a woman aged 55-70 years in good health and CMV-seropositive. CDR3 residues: CASSSGEGYGYTF. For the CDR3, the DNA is TGTGCCAGCTCGTCAGGGGAGGGCTATGGCTACACCTTC. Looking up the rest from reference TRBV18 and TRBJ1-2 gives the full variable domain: NAGVMQNPRHLVRRRGQEARLRCSPMKGHSHVYWYRQLPEEGLKFMVYLQKENIIDESGMPKERFSAEFPKEGPSILRIQQVVRGDSAAYFCASSSGEGYGYTFGSGTRLTVV.